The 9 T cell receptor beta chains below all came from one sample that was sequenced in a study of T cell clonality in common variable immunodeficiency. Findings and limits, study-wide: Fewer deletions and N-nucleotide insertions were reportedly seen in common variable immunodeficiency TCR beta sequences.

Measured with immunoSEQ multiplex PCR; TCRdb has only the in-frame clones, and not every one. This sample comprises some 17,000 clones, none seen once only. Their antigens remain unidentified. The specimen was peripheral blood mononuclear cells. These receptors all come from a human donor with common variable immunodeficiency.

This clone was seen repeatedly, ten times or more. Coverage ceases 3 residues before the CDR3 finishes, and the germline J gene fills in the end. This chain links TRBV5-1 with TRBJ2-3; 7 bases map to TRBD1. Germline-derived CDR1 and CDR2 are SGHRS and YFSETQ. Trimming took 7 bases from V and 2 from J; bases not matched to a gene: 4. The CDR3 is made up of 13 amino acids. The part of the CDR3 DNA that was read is TGCGCCAGCGGGACAGAACTCACAGATACG. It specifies CASGTELTDT. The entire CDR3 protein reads CASGTELTDTQYF.

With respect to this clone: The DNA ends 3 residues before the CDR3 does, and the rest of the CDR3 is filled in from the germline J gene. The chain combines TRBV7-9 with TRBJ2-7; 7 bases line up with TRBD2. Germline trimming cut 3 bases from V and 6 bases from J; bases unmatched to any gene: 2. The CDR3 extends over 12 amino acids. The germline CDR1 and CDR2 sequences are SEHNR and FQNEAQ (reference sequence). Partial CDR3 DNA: TGTGCCAGCAGCTTCCCTAGCGGCGAG. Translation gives CASSFPSGE. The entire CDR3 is CASSFPSGEQYF.

The CDR3 is CASSALPGAYEQYF. The covered CDR3 bases are TGTGCCAGCAGTGCTCTCCCGGGGGCCTACGAG. V is TRBV6-1 and J is TRBJ2-7, with D tentatively TRBD2 (6 bases). The sequence runs out 3 residues before the end of the CDR3; the remainder is reconstructed from the germline J gene. Trimming stripped 4 bases from V and 2 bases from J, with 12 bases between. CDR3 length: 14 amino acids. Germline CDR1 is MNHNS and CDR2 is SASEGT.

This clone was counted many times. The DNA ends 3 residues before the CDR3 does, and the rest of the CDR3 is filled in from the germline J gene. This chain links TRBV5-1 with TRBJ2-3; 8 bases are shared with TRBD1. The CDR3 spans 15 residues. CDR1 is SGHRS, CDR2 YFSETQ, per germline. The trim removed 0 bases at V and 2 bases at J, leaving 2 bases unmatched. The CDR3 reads CASSLGTGNTDTQYF. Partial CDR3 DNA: TGCGCCAGCAGCTTGGGGACAGGGAACACAGATACG.

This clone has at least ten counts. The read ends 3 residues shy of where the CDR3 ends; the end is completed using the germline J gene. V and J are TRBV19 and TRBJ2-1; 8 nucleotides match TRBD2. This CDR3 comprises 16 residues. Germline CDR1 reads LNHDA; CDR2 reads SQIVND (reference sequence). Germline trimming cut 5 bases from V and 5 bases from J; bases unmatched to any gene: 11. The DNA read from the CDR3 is TGTGCCAGTAGTGCCGGGGGGCTAGCGGGCCACAATGAG. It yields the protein CASSAGGLAGHNE. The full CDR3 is CASSAGGLAGHNEQFF.

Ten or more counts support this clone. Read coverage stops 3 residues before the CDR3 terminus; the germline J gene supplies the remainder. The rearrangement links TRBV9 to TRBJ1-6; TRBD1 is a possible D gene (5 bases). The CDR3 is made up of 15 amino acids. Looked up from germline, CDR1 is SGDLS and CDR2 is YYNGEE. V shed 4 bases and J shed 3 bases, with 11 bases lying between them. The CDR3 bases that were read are TGTGCCAGCAGCCCCCGGGGGAACTATAATTCACCC. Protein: CASSPRGNYNSP. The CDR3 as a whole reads CASSPRGNYNSPLHF.

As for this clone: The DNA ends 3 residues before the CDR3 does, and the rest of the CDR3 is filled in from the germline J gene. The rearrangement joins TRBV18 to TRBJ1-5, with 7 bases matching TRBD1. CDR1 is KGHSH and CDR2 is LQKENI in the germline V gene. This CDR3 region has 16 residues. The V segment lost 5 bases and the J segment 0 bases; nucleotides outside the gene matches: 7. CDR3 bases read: TGTGCCAGCTCAAAAACAGGGGCTTATAGCAATCAGCCC. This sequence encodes CASSKTGAYSNQP. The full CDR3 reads CASSKTGAYSNQPQHF.

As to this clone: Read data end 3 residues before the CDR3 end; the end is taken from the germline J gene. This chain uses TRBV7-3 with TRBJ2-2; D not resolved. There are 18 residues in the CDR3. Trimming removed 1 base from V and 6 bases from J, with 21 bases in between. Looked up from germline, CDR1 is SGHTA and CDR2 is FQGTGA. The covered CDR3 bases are TGTGCCAGCAGCTTAATCCTCCCCGCGTCTCGGAGCGCCGGGGAG. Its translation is CASSLILPASRSAGE. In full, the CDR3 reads CASSLILPASRSAGELFF.

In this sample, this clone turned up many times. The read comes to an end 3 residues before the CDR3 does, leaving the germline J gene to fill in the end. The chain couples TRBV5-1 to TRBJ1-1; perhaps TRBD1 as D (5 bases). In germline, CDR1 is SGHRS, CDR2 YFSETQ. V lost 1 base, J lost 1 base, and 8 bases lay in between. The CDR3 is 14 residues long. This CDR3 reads CASSLQGPNTEAFF. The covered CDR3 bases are TGCGCCAGCAGCTTGCAGGGCCCGAACACTGAA.